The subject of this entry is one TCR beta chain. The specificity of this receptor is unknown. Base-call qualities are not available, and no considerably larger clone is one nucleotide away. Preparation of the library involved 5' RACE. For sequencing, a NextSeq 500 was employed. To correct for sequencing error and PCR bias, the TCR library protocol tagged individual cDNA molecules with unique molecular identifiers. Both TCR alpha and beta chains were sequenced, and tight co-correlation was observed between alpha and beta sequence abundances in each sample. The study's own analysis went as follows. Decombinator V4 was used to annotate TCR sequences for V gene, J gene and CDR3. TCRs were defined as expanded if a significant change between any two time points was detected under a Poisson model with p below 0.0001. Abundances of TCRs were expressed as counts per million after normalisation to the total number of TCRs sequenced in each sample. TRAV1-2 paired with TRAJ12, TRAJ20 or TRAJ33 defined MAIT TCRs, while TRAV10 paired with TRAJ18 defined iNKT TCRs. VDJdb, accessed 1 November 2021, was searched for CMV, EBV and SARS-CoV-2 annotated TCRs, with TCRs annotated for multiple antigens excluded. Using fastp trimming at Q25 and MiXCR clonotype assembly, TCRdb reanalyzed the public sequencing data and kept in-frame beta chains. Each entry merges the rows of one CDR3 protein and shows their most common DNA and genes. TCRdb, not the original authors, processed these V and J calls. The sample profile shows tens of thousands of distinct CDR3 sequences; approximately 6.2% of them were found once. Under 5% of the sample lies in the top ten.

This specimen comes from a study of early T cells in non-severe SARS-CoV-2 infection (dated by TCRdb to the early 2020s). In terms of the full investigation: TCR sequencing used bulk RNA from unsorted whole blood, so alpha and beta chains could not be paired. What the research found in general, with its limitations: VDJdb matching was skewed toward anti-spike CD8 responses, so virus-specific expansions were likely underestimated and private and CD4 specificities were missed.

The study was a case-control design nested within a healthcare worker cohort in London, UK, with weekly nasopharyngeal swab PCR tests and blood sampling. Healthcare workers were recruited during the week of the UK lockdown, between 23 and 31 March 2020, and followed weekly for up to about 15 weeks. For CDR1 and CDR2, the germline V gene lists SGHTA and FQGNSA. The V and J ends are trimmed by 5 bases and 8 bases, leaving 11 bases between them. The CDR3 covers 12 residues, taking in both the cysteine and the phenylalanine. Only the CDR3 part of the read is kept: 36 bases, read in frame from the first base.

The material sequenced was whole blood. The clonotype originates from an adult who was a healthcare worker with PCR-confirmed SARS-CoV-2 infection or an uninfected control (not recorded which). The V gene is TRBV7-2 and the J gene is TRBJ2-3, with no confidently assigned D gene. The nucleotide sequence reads TGTGCCAGCAGCCCCGCGGCAGCTACGCAGTATTTT. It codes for CASSPAAATQYF.